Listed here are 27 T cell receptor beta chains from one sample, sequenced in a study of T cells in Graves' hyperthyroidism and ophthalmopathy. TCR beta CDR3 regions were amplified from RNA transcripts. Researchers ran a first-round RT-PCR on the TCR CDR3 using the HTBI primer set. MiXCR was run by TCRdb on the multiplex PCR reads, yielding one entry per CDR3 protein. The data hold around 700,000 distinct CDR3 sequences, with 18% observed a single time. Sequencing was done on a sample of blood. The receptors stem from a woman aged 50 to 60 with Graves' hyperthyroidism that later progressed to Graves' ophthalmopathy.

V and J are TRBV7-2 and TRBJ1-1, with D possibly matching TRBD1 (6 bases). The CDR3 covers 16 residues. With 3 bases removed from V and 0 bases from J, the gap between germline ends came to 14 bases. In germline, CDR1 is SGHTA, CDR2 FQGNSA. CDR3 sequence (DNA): TGTGCCAGCAGCTTTTCCGGGGGCAGGATGAACACTGAAGCTTTCTTT. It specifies CASSFSGGRMNTEAFF.

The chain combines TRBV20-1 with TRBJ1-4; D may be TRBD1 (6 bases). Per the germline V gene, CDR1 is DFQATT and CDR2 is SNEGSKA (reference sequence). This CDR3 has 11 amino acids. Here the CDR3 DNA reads TGCAGCTCAGGGGTGGGCGAAAAACTGTTTTTT. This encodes CSSGVGEKLFF.

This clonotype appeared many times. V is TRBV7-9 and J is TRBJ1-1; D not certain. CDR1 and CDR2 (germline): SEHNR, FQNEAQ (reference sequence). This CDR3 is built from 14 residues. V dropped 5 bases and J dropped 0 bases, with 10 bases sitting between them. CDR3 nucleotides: TGTGCCAGCAGCGGAATGGGTGTGAACACTGAAGCTTTCTTT. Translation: CASSGMGVNTEAFF.

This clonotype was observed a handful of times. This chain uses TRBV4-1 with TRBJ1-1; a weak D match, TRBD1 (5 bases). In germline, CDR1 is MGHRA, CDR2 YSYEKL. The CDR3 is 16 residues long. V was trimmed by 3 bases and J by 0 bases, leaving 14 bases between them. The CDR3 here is CASSHRGEDLNTEAFF. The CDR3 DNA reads TGCGCCAGCAGCCACCGAGGGGAGGACTTGAACACTGAAGCTTTCTTT.

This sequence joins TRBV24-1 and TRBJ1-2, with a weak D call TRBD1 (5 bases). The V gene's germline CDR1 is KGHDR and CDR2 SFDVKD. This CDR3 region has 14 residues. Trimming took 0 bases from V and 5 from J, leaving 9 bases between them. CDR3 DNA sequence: TGTGCCACCAGTGATTTGTTGGGGACTTATGGCTACACCTTC. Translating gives CATSDLLGTYGYTF.

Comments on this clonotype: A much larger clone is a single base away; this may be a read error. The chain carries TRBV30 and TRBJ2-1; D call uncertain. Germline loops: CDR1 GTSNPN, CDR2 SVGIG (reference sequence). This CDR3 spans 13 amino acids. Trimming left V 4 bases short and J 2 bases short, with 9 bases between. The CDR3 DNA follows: TGTGCCTGGACCCTTAGCCCCTACAATGAGCAGTTCTTC. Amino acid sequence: CAWTLSPYNEQFF. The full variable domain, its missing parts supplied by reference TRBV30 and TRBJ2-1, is SQTIHQWPATLVQPVGSPLSLECTVEGTSNPNLYWYRQAAGRGLQLLFYSVGIGQISSEVPQNLSASRPQDRQFILSSKKLLLSDSGFYLCAWTLSPYNEQFFGPGTRLTVL.

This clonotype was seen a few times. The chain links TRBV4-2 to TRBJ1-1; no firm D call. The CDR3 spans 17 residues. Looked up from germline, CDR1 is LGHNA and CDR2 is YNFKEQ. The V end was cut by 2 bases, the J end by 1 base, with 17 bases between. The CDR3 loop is CASSQRAPPETNTEAFF. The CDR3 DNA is TGTGCCAGCAGCCAACGGGCCCCACCAGAAACGAACACTGAAGCTTTCTTT.

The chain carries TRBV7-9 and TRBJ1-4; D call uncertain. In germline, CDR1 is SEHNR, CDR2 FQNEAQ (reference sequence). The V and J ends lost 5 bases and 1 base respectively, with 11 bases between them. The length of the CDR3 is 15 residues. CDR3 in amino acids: CASSPDGKTNEKLFF. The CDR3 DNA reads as TGTGCCAGCAGCCCTGACGGGAAAACTAATGAAAAACTGTTTTTT.

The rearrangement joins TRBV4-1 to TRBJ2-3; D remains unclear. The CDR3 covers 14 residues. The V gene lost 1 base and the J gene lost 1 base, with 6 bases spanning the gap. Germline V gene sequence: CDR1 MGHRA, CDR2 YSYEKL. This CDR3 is CASSQGAGTDTQYF. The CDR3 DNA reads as TGCGCCAGCAGCCAAGGGGCGGGCACAGATACGCAGTATTTT.

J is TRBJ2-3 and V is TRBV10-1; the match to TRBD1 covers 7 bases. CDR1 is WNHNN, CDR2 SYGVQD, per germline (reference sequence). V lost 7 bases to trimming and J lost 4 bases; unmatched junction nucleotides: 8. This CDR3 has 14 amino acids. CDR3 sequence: CASNDRVDADTQYF. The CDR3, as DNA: TGCGCCAGCAACGACAGGGTGGACGCAGATACGCAGTATTTT.

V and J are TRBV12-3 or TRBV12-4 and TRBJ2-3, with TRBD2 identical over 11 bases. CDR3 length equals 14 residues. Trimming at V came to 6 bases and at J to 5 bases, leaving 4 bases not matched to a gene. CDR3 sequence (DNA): TGTGCCAGCAGGGCACTAGCGGGGGTAGATACGCAGTATTTT. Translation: CASRALAGVDTQYF.

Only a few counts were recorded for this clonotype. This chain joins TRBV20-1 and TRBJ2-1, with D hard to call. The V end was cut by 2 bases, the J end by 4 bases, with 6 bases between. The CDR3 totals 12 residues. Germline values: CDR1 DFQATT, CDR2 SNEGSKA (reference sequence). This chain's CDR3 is CSARRLYNEQFF. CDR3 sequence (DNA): TGCAGTGCTAGACGGTTATACAATGAGCAGTTCTTC.

CDR3 DNA sequence: TGCAGTGCTAGAGATGGGACAGGGGTAGAGACCCAGTACTTC. Its protein product is CSARDGTGVETQYF. The rearrangement joins TRBV20-1 to TRBJ2-5, with 10 bases matching TRBD1. The CDR3 totals 14 residues. V was pared by 0 bases and J by 4 bases, with 2 bases of the junction left unmatched. CDR1 DFQATT and CDR2 SNEGSKA come from the germline V gene (reference sequence).

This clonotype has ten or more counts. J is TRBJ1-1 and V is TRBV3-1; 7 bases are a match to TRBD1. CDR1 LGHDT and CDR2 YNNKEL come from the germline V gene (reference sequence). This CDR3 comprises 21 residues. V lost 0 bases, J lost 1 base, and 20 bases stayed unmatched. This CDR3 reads CASSQDKWERQGYHPNTEAFF. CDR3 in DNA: TGTGCCAGCAGCCAAGACAAATGGGAGAGACAGGGATATCACCCGAACACTGAAGCTTTCTTT. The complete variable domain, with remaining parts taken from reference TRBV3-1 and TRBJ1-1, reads DTAVSQTPKYLVTQMGNDKSIKCEQNLGHDTMYWYKQDSKKFLKIMFSYNNKELIINETVPNRFSPKSPDKAHLNLHINSLELGDSAVYFCASSQDKWERQGYHPNTEAFFGQGTRLTVV.

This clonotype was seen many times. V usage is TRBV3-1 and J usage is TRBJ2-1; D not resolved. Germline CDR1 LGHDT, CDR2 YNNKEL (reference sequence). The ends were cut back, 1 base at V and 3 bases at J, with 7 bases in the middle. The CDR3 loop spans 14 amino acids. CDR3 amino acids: CASSQAVVYNEQFF. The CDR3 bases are TGTGCCAGCAGCCAAGCGGTCGTCTACAATGAGCAGTTCTTC.

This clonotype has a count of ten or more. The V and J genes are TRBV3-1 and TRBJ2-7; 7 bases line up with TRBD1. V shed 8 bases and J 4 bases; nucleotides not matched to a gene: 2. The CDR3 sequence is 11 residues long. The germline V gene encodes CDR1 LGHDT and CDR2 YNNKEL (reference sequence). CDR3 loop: CASSRGYEQYF. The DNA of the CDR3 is TGTGCCAGCTCCAGGGGGTACGAGCAGTACTTC.

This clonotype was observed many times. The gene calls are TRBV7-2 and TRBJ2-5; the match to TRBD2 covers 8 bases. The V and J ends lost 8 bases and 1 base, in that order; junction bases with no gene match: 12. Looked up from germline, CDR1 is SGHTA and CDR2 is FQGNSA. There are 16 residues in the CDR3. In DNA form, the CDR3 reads TGTGCCAGCCATACTCGGCCAGCGGGGGTCCAAGAGACCCAGTACTTC. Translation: CASHTRPAGVQETQYF.

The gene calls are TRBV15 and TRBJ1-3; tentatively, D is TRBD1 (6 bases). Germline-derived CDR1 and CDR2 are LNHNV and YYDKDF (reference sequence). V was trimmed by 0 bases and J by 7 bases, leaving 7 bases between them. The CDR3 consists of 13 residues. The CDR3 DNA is TGTGCCACCAGCAGAGATCAGGGGAACACCATATATTTT. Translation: CATSRDQGNTIYF. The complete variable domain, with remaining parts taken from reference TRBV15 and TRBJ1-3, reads DAMVIQNPRYQVTQFGKPVTLSCSQTLNHNVMYWYQQKSSQAPKLLFHYYDKDFNNEADTPDNFQSRRPNTSFCFLDIRSPGLGDTAMYLCATSRDQGNTIYFGEGSWLTVV.

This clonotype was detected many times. The CDR3 DNA reads TGTGCCAGCAGGAAGCGAGCTAGCACAGATACGCAGTATTTT. This codes for CASRKRASTDTQYF. The V gene is TRBV2, the J gene TRBJ2-3; no clear D gene. The CDR3 runs to 14 residues. Germline CDR1 reads SNHLY; CDR2 reads FYNNEI. V lost 6 bases and J 0 bases, leaving 10 bases between the germline ends. Supplemented by reference TRBV2 and TRBJ2-3, the full variable domain reads EPEVTQTPSHQVTQMGQEVILRCVPISNHLYFYWYRQILGQKVEFLVSFYNNEISEKSEIFDDQFSVERPDGSNFTLKIRSTKLEDSAMYFCASRKRASTDTQYFGPGTRLTVL.

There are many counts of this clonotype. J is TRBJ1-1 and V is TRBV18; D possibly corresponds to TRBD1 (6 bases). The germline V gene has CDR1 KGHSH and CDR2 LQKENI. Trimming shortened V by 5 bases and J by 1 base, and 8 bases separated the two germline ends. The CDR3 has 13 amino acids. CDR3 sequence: CASSGGANTEAFF. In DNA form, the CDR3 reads TGTGCCAGCTCAGGGGGCGCGAACACTGAAGCTTTCTTT.

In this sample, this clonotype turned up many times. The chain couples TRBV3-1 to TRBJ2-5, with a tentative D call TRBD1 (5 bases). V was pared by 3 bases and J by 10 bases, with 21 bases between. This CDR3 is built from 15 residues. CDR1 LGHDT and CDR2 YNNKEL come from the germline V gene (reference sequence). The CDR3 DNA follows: TGTGCCAGCAGCCAGGGATCCAGGGTCAAAGAGGACCAGTACTTC. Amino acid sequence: CASSQGSRVKEDQYF.

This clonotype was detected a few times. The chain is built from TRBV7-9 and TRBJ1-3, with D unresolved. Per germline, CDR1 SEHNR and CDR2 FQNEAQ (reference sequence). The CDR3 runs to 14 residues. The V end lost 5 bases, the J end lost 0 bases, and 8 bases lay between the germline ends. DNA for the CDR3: TGTGCCAGCAGCCTAACCTTCTCTGGAAACACCATATATTTT. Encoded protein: CASSLTFSGNTIYF.

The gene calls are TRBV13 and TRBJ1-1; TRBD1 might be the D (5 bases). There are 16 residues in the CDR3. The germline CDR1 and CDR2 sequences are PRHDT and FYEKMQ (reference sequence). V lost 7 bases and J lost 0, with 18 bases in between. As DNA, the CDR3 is TGTGCCAGCACCAGGTCCCAATGGGGGTTGAACACTGAAGCTTTCTTT. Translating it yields CASTRSQWGLNTEAFF.

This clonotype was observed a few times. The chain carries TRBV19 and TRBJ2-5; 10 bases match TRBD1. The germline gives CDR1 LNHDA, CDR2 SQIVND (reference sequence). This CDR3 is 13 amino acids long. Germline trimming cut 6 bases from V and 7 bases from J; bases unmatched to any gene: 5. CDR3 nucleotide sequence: TGTGCCAGTAGGGGACAGGGGAAGCCGACCCAGTACTTC. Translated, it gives CASRGQGKPTQYF.

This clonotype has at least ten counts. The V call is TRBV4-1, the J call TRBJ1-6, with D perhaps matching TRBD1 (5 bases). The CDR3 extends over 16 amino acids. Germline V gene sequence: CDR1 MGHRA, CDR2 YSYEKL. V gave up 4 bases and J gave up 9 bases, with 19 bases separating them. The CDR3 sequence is CASSRTRGDRSSPLHF. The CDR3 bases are TGCGCCAGCAGCCGAACAAGGGGAGATCGGAGTTCACCCCTCCACTTT.

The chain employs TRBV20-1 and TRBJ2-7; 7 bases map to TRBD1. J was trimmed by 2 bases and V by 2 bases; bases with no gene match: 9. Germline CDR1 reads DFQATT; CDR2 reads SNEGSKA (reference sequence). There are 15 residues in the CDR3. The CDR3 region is CSARSNSGTAYEQYF. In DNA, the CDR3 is TGCAGTGCTAGATCAAACTCCGGGACAGCCTACGAGCAGTACTTC.

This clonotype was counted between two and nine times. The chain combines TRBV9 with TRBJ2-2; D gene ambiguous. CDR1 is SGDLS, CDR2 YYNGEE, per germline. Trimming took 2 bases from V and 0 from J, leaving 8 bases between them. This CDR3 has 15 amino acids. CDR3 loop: CASSVRTANTGELFF. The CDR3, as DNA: TGTGCCAGCAGCGTGCGGACGGCGAACACCGGGGAGCTGTTTTTT.